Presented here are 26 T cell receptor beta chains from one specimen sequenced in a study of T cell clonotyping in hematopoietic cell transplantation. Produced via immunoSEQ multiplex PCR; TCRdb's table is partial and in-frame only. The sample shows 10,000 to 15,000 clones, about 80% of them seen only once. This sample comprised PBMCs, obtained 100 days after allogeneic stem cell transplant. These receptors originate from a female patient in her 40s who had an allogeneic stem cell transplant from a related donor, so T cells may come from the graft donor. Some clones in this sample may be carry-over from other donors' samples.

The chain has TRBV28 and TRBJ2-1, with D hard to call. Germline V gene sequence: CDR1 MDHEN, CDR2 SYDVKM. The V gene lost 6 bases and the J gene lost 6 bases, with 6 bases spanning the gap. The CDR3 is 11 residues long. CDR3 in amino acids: CASRVSNEQFF. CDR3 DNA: TGTGCCAGCAGGGTTTCCAATGAGCAGTTCTTC.

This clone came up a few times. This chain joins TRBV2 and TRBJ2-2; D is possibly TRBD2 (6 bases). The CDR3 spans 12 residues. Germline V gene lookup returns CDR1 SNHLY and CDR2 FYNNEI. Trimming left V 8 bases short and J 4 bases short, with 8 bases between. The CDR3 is CASDGGTGELFF. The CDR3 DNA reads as TGTGCCAGCGACGGGGGCACCGGGGAGCTGTTTTTT.

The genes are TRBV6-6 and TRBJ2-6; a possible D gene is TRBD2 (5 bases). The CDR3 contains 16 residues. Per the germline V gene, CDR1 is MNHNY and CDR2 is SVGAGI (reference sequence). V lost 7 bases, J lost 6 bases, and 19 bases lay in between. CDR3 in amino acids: CASTLPGSAEANVLTF. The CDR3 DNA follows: TGTGCCAGCACCCTCCCGGGGTCCGCCGAGGCCAACGTCCTGACTTTC.

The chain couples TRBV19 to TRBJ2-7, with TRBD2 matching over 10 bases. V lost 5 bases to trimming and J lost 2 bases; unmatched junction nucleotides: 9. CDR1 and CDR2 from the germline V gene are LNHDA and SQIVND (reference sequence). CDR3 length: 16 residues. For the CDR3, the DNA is TGTGCCAGTAGTCAGGATAGCGGGAGGCTCCCCTACGAGCAGTACTTC. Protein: CASSQDSGRLPYEQYF. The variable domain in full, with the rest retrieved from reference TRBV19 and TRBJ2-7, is DGGITQSPKYLFRKEGQNVTLSCEQNLNHDAMYWYRQDPGQGLRLIYYSQIVNDFQKGDIAEGYSVSREKKESFPLTVTSAQKNPTAFYLCASSQDSGRLPYEQYFGPGTRLTVT.

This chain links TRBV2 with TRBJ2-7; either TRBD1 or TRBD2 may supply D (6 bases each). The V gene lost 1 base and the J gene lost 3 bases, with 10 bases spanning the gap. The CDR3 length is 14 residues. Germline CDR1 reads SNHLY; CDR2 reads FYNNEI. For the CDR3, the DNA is TGTGCCAGCAGTGAAGGTGGGGGGCTCTACGAGCAGTACTTC. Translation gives CASSEGGGLYEQYF.

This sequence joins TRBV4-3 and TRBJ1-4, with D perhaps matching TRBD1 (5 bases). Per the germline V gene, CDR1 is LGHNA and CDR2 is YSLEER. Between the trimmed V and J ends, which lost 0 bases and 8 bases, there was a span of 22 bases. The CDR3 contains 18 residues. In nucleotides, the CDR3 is TGCGCCAGCAGCCAAGAGCAAGCAATTATGAGGGGTGACGAAAAACTGTTTTTT. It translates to CASSQEQAIMRGDEKLFF.

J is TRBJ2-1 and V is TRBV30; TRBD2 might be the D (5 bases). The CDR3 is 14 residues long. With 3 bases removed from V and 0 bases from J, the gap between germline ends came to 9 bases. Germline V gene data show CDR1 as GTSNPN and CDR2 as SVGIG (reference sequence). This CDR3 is CAWSPGSSYNEQFF. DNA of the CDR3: TGTGCCTGGAGCCCGGGGAGCTCCTACAATGAGCAGTTCTTC.

CDR3 residues: CASSQGTDDYQPQHF. CDR3 DNA: TGCGCCAGCAGCCAAGGGACAGACGACTATCAGCCCCAGCATTTT. The chain carries TRBV4-1 and TRBJ1-5, with D possibly being TRBD1 (6 bases). Germline values: CDR1 MGHRA, CDR2 YSYEKL. V gave up 1 base and J gave up 5 bases, with 12 bases separating them. CDR3 length: 15 residues.

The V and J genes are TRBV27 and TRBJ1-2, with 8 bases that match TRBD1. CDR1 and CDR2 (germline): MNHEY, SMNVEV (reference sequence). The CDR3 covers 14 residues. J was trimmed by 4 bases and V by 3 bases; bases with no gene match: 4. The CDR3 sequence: CASSFATGVYGYTF. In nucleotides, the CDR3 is TGTGCCAGCAGTTTCGCGACAGGGGTCTATGGCTACACCTTC.

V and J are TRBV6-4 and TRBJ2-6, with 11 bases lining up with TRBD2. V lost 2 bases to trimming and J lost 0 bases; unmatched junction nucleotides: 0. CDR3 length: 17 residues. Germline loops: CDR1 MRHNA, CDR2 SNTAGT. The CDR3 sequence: CASSDGTSGSGANVLTF. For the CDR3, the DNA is TGTGCCAGCAGTGACGGGACTAGCGGCTCTGGGGCCAACGTCCTGACTTTC.

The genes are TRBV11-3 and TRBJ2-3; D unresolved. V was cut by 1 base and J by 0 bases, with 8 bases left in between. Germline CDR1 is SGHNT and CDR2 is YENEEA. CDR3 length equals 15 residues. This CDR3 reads CASSLGSRSTDTQYF. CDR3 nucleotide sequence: TGTGCCAGCAGCTTAGGGTCCCGTAGCACAGATACGCAGTATTTT.

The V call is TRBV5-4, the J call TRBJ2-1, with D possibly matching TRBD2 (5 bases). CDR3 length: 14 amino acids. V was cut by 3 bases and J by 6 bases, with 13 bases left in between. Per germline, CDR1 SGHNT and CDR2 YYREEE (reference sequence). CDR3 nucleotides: TGTGCCAGCAGCTCCCCAGGAGGAGCCAATGAGCAGTTCTTC. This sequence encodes CASSSPGGANEQFF.

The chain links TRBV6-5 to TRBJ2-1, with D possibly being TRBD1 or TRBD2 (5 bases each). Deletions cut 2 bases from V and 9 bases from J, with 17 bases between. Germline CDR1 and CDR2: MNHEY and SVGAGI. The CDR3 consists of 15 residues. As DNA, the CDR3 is TGTGCCAGCAGTTACGGCAGGGACCCCGTGAGTGAGCAGTTCTTC. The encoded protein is CASSYGRDPVSEQFF.

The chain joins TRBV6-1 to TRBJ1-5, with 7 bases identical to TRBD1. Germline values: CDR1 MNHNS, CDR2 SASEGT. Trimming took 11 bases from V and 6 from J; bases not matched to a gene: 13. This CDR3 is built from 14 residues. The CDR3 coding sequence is TGTGCCTCCACGAGGGGGCAGAAGGGTCAGCCCCAGCATTTT. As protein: CASTRGQKGQPQHF.

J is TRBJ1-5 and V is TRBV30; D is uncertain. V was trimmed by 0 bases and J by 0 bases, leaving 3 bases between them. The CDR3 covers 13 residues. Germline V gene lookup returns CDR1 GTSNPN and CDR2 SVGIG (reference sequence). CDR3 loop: CAWSVDSNQPQHF. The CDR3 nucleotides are TGTGCCTGGAGTGTTGATAGCAATCAGCCCCAGCATTTT.

The CDR3 coding sequence is TGTGCCAGCAGCTTAAGGGGGGCTGGGGCCAACGTCCTGACTTTC. As protein: CASSLRGAGANVLTF. This chain uses TRBV13 with TRBJ2-6; D tentatively reads TRBD1 or TRBD2 (6 bases each). This CDR3 contains 15 residues. The V gene lost 2 bases and the J gene lost 2 bases, with 7 bases spanning the gap. Germline V gene lookup returns CDR1 PRHDT and CDR2 FYEKMQ (reference sequence).

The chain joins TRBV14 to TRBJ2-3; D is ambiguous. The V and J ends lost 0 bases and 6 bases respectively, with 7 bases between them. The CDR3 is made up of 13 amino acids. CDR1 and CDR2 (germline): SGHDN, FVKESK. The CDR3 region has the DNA TGTGCCAGCAGCCAAGAAAGGGCGGATACGCAGTATTTT. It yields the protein CASSQERADTQYF. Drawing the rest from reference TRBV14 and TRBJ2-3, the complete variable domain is EAGVTQFPSHSVIEKGQTVTLRCDPISGHDNLYWYRRVMGKEIKFLLHFVKESKQDESGMPNNRFLAERTGGTYSTLKVQPAELEDSGVYFCASSQERADTQYFGPGTRLTVL.

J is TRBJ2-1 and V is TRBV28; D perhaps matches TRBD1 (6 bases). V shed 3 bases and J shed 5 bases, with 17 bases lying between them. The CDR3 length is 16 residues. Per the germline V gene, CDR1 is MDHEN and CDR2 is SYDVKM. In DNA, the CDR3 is TGTGCCAGCAGTTTTCCTGTAGGGGGTAGGGACAATGAGCAGTTCTTC. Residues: CASSFPVGGRDNEQFF.

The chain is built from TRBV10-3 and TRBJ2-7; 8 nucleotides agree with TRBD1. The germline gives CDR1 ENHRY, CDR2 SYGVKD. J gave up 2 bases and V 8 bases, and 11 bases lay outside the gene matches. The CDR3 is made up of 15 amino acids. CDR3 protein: CAIGGQGRGTYEQYF. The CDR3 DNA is TGTGCCATCGGAGGACAGGGCAGGGGCACCTACGAGCAGTACTTC.

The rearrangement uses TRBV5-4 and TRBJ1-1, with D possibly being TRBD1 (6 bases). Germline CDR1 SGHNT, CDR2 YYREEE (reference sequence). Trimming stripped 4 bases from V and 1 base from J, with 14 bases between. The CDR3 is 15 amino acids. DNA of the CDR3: TGTGCCAGCAGCCCCTCCGGGACACAGAACACTGAAGCTTTCTTT. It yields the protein CASSPSGTQNTEAFF.

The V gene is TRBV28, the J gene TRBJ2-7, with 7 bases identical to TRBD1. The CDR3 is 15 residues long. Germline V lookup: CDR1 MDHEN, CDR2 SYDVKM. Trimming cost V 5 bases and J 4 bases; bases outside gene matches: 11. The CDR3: CASSQPRGQAYEQYF. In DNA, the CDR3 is TGTGCCAGCAGTCAACCCCGAGGACAGGCATACGAGCAGTACTTC.

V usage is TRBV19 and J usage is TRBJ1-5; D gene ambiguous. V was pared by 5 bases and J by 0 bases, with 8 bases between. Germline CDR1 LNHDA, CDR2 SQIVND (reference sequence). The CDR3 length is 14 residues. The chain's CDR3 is CASSPQVSNQPQHF. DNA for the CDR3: TGTGCCAGTAGTCCCCAGGTTAGCAATCAGCCCCAGCATTTT.

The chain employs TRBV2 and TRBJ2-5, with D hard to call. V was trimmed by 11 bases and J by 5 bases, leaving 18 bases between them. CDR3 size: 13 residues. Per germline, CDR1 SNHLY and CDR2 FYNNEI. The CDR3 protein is CAGTGVQWETQYF. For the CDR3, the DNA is TGTGCCGGCACGGGTGTTCAGTGGGAGACCCAGTACTTC.

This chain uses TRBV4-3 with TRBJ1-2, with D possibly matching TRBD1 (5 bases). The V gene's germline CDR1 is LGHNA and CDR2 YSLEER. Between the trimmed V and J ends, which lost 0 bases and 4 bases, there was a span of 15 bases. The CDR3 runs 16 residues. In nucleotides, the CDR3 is TGCGCCAGCAGCCAAGAAAAAGGGGTCCCCAGCTATGGCTACACCTTC. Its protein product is CASSQEKGVPSYGYTF.

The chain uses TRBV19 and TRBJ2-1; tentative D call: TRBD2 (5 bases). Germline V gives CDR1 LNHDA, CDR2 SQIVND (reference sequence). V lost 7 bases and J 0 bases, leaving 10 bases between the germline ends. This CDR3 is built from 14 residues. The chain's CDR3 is CASTRVFSYNEQFF. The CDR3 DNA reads TGTGCCAGTACGCGGGTTTTCTCCTACAATGAGCAGTTCTTC.

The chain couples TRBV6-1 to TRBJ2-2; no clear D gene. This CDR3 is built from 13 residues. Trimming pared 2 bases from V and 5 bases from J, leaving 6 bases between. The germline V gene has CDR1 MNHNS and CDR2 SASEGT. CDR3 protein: CASSETQTGELFF. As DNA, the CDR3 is TGTGCCAGCAGTGAAACACAGACCGGGGAGCTGTTTTTT.